This T cell receptor beta chain was sequenced for a study of post-analysis software for immune sequencing data. In the study overall: Relapsing-remitting, secondary progressive and progressive-relapsing courses of multiple sclerosis were included.

Prepared TCR beta cDNA libraries contained unique molecular identifiers. The T cell input of about 1 to 10 million gave roughly 0.5 million cDNA molecules. TCRdb passed the PCR reads through MiXCR, listing each CDR3 protein once. The data hold roughly 670,000 distinct CDR3 sequences, with 55% to 60% observed a single time. Study results and limitations: There was significantly lower normalized Chao1 diversity in multiple sclerosis patients than in controls.

As to this clonotype: The target antigen is unknown.

The sequence came from a girl aged 2-10 years with multiple sclerosis. Sample: blood.

This CDR3 reads CASSFGVGTGVPYEQYF. CDR3 nucleotides: TGTGCCAGCAGCTTTGGGGTAGGGACAGGGGTCCCCTACGAGCAGTACTTC. V usage is TRBV7-2 and J usage is TRBJ2-7, with 10 positions matching TRBD1. Germline V gene sequence: CDR1 SGHTA, CDR2 FQGNSA. Losses at the gene ends were 3 bases for V and 2 bases for J; bases not matched to a gene: 10. CDR3 size: 17 residues. Combining the CDR3 with reference TRBV7-2 and TRBJ2-7 gives the whole variable domain GAGVSQSPSNKVTEKGKDVELRCDPISGHTALYWYRQSLGQGLEFLIYFQGNSAPDKSGLPSDRFSAERTGGSVSTLTIQRTQQEDSAVYLCASSFGVGTGVPYEQYFGPGTRLTVT.